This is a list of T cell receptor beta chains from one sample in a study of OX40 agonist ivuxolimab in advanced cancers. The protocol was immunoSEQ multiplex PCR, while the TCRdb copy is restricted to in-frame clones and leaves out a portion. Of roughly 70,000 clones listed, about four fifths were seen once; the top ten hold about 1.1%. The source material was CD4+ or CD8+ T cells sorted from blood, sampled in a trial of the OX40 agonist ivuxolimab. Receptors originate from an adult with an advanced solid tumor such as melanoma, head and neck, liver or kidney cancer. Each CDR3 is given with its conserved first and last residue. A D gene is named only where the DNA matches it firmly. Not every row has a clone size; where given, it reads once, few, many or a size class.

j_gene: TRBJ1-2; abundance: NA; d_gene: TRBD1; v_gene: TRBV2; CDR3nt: TGTGCCAGCAGTCAGACAGGGTATGATGGCTACACCTTC; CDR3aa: CASSQTGYDGYTF
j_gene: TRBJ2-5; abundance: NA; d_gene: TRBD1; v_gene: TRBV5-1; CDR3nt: TGCGCCAGCAGCGTGGGTCACCGGGACAGGTGGCAAGAGACCCAGTACTTC; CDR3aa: CASSVGHRDRWQETQYF
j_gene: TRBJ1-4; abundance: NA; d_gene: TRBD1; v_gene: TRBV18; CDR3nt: TGTGCCAGCTCACCAAGAAGTGCTGGACAGGGTGGAGAAAAACTGTTTTTT; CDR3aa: CASSPRSAGQGGEKLFF
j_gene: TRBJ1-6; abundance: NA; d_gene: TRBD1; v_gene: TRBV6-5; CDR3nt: TGTGCCAGCAGAAGGACAGGGGACTTTAATTCACCCCTCCACTTT; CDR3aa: CASRRTGDFNSPLHF
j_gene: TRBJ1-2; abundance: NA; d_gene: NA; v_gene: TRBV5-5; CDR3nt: TGTGCCAGCAGCCGGGGTGTGGGGGCAGGGTTTAACTATGGCTACACCTTC; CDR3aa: CASSRGVGAGFNYGYTF
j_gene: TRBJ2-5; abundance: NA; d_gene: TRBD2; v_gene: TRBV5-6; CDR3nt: TGTGCCAGCAGCCCAAACGGGGGGGCGAAGACCCAGTACTTC; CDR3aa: CASSPNGGAKTQYF
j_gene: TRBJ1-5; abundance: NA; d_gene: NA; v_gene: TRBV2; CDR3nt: TGTGCCAGCACCCCGAGTGAGGGAGGCAATCAGCCCCAGCATTTT; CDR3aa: CASTPSEGGNQPQHF
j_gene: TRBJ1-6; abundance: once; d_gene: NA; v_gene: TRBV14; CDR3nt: TGTGCCAGCAGCCTCGATGTGGGGGTAAATTCACCCCTCCACTTT; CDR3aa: CASSLDVGVNSPLHF
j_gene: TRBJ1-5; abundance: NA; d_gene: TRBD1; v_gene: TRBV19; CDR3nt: TGTGCCAGTAGTATTAGCCAGGGGGGAGGTCAGCCCCAGCATTTT; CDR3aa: CASSISQGGGQPQHF
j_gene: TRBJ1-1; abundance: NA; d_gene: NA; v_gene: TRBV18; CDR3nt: TGTGCCAGCTCACCTTCGCAGGTGAACACTGAAGCTTTCTTT; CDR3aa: CASSPSQVNTEAFF
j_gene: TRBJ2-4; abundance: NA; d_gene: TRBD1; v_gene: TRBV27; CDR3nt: TGTGCCAGCAGTTTGACAGGGCTAGGCAAAAACATTCAGTACTTC; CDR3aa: CASSLTGLGKNIQYF
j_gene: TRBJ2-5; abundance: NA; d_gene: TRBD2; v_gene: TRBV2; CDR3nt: TGTGCCAGCAGTGAAAACCGGGCGGGAGGGCAAGAGACCCAGTACTTC; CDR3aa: CASSENRAGGQETQYF
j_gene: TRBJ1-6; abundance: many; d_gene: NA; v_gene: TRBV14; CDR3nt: TGTGCCAGCAGCTTAGCGGGGGGTTCACCCCTCCACTTT; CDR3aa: CASSLAGGSPLHF
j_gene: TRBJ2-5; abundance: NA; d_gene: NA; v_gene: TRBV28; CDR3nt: TGTGCCAGCAGCTTGGTAGGGCGGGCAGAGACCCAGTACTTC; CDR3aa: CASSLVGRAETQYF
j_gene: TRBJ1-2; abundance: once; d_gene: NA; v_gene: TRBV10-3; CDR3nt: TGTGCCATCAGTGAGAAGGACAGAGCGAACTATGGCTACACCTTC; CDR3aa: CAISEKDRANYGYTF